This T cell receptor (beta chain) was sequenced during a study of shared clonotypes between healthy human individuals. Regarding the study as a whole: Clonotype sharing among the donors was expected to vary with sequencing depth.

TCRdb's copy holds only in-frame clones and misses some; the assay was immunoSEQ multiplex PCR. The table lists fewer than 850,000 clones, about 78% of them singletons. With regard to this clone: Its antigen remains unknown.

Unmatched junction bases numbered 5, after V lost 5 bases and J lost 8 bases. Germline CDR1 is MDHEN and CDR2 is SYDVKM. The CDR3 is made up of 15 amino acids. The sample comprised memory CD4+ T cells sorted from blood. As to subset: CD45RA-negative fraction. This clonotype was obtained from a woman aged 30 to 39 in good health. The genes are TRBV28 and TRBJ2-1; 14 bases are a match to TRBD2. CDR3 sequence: CASSPTSGRGYEQFF. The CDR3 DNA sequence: TGTGCCAGCAGTCCGACTAGCGGGAGGGGCTATGAGCAGTTCTTC. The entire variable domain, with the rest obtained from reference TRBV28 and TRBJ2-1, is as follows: DVKVTQSSRYLVKRTGEKVFLECVQDMDHENMFWYRQDPGLGLRLIYFSYDVKMKEKGDIPEGYSVSREKKERFSLILESASTNQTSMYLCASSPTSGRGYEQFFGPGTRLTVL.